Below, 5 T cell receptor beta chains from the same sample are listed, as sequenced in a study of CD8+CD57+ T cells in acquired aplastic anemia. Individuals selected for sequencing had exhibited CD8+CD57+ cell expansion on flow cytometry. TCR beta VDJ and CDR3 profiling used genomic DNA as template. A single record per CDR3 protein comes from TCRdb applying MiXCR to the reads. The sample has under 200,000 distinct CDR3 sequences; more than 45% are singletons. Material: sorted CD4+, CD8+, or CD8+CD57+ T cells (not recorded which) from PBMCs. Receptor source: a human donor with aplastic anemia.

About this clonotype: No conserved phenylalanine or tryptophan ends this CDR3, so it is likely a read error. The CDR3 DNA is TGCGCCAGCAGGGAGCCTGAACTAGCGGACCCTAACAATGAGCAGTTCGTC. Its protein is CASREPELADPNNEQFV. The V call is TRBV10-2, the J call TRBJ2-1; 8 bases line up with TRBD2. Germline V lookup: CDR1 WSHSY, CDR2 SAAADI. The length of the CDR3 is 17 residues. J gave up 5 bases and V 6 bases, and 15 bases lay outside the gene matches.

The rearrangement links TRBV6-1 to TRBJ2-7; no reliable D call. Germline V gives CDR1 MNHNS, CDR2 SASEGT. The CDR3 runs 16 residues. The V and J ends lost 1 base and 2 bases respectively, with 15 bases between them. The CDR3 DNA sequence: TGTGCCAGCAGTGAAGACGTCGTGGGCGGAGCCTACGAGCAGTACTTC. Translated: CASSEDVVGGAYEQYF.

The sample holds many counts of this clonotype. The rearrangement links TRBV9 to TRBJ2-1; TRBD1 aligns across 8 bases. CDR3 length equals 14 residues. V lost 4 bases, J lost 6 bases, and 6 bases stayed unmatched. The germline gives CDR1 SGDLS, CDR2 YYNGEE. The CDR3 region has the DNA TGTGCCAGCAGCTTAGGACAGGGCGGCAATGAGCAGTTCTTC. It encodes CASSLGQGGNEQFF.

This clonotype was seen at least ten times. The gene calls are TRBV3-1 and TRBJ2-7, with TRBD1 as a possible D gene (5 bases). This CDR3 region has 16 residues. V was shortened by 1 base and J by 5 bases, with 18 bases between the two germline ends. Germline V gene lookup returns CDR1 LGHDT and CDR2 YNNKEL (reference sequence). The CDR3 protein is CASSQGGQGPGHEQYF. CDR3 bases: TGTGCCAGCAGCCAAGGTGGGCAGGGCCCAGGGCACGAGCAGTACTTC.

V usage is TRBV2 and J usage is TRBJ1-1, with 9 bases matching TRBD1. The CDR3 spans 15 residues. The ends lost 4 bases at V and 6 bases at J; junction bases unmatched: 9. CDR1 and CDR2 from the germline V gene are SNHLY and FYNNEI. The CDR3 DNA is TGTGCCAGCAGTGGATGGGACAGGGCTCCCCCTGAAGCTTTCTTT. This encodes CASSGWDRAPPEAFF.